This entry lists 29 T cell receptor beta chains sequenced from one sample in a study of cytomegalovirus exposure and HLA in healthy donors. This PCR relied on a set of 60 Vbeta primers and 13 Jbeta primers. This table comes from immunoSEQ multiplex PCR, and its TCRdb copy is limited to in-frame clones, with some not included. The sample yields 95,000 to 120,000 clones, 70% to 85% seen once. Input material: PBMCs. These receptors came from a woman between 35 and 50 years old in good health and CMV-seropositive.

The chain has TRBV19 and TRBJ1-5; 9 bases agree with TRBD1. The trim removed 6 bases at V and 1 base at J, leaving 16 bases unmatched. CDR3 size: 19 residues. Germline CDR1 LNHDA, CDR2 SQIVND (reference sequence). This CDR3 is CASSHSPGQGKVSNQPQHF. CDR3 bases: TGTGCCAGTAGCCACTCCCCGGGACAGGGAAAGGTGAGCAATCAGCCCCAGCATTTT. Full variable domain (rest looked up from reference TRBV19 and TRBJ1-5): DGGITQSPKYLFRKEGQNVTLSCEQNLNHDAMYWYRQDPGQGLRLIYYSQIVNDFQKGDIAEGYSVSREKKESFPLTVTSAQKNPTAFYLCASSHSPGQGKVSNQPQHFGDGTRLSIL.

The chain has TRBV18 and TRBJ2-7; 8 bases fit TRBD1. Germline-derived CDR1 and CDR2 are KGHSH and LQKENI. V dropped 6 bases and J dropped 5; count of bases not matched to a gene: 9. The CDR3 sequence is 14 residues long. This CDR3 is CASSTDRVKNEQYF. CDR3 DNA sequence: TGTGCCAGCTCCACGGACAGGGTAAAGAACGAGCAGTACTTC.

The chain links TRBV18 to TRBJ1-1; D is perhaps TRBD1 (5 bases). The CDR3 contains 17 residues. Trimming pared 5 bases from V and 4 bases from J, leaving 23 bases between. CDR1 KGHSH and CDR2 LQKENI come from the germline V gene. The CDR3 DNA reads TGTGCCAGCTCAAGCACCCTCGCAAGGACATCGGGCACTGAAGCTTTCTTT. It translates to CASSSTLARTSGTEAFF.

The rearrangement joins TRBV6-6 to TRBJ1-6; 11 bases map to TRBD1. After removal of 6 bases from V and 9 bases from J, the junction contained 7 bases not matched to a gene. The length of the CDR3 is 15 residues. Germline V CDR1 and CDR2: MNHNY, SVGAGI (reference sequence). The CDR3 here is CASSHRDRGFSPLHF. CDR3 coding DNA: TGTGCCAGCAGCCACCGGGACAGGGGGTTTTCACCCCTCCACTTT.

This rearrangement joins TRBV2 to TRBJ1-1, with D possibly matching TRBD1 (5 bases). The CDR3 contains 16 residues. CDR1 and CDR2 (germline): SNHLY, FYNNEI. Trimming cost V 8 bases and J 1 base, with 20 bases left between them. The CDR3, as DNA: TGTGCCAGCCTTACTTCCACAGGAGCTTCGAACACTGAAGCTTTCTTT. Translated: CASLTSTGASNTEAFF.

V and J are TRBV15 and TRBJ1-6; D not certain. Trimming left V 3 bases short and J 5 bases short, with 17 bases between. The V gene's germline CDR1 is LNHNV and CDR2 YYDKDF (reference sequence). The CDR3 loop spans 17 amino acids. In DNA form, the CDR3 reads TGTGCCACCAGCAGCCCACGGAAGTGGGAGAATAATTCACCCCTCCACTTT. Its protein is CATSSPRKWENNSPLHF.

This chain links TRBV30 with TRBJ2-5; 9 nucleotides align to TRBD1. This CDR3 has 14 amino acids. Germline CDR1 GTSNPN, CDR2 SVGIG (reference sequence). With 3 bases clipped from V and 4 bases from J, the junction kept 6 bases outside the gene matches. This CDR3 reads CAWSATGGRETQYF. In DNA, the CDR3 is TGTGCCTGGAGCGCGACAGGGGGGCGAGAGACCCAGTACTTC.

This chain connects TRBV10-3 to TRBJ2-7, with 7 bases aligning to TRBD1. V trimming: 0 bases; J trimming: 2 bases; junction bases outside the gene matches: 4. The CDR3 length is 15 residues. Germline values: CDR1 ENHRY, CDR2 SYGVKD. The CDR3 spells CAISESTGKAYEQYF. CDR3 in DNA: TGTGCCATCAGTGAGTCGACAGGGAAAGCCTACGAGCAGTACTTC.

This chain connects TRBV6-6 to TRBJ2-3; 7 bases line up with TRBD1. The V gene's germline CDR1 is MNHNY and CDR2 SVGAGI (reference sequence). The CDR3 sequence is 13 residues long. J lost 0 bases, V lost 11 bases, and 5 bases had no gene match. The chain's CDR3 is CAASDRSTDTQYF. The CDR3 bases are TGTGCCGCCTCGGACAGGAGCACAGATACGCAGTATTTT.

The CDR3 region is CASSIQGSSSEAFF. The CDR3 coding sequence is TGTGCCAGCTCAATACAGGGGTCAAGCTCTGAAGCTTTCTTT. This chain joins TRBV18 and TRBJ1-1; TRBD1 matches at 7 bases. The V and J ends lost 5 bases and 6 bases, in that order; junction bases with no gene match: 9. This CDR3 is 14 amino acids long. Germline CDR1 KGHSH, CDR2 LQKENI.

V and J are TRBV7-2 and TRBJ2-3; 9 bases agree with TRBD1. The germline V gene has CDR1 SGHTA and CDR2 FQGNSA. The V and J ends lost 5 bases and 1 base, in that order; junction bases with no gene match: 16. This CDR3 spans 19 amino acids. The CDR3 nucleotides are TGTGCCAGCAGCCCAAGGGGACAGGGACTCGTGGGGGGCACAGATACGCAGTATTTT. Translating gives CASSPRGQGLVGGTDTQYF.

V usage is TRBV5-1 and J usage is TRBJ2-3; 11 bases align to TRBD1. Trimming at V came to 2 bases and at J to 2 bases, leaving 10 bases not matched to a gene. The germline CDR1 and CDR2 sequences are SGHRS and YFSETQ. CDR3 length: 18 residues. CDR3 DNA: TGCGCCAGCAGCTTTGGAGGGATTGGACAGGGGGCCACAGATACGCAGTATTTT. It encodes CASSFGGIGQGATDTQYF. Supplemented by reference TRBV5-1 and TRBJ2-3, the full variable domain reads KAGVTQTPRYLIKTRGQQVTLSCSPISGHRSVSWYQQTPGQGLQFLFEYFSETQRNKGNFPGRFSGRQFSNSRSEMNVSTLELGDSALYLCASSFGGIGQGATDTQYFGPGTRLTVL.

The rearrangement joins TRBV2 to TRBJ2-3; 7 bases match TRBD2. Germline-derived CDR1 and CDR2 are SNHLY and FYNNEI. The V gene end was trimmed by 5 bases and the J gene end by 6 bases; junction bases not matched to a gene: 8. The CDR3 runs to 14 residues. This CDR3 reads CASSNQRGGDTQYF. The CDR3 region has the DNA TGTGCCAGCAGTAACCAGCGGGGAGGGGATACGCAGTATTTT.

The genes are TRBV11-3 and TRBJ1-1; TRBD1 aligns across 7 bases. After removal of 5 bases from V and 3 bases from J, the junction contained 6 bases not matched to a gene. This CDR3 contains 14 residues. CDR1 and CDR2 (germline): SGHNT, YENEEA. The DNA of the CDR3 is TGTGCCAGCAGCAGAGGGGGCAAGGACACTGAAGCTTTCTTT. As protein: CASSRGGKDTEAFF. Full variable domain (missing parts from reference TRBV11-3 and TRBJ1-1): EAGVVQSPRYKIIEKKQPVAFWCNPISGHNTLYWYLQNLGQGPELLIRYENEEAVDDSQLPKDRFSAERLKGVDSTLKIQPAELGDSAVYLCASSRGGKDTEAFFGQGTRLTVV.

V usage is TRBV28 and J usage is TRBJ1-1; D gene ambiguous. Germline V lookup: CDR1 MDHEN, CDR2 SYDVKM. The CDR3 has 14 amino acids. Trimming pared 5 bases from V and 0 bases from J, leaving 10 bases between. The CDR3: CASSRPGMNTEAFF. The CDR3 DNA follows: TGTGCCAGCAGTAGACCAGGCATGAACACTGAAGCTTTCTTT. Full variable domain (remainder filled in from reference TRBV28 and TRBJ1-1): DVKVTQSSRYLVKRTGEKVFLECVQDMDHENMFWYRQDPGLGLRLIYFSYDVKMKEKGDIPEGYSVSREKKERFSLILESASTNQTSMYLCASSRPGMNTEAFFGQGTRLTVV.

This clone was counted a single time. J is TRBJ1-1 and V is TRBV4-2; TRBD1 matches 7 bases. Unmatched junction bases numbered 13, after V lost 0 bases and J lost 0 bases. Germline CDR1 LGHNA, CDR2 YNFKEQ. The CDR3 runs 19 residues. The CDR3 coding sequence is TGTGCCAGCAGCCAAGAGGTCCTGGGACAGCTCCTCATGAACACTGAAGCTTTCTTT. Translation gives CASSQEVLGQLLMNTEAFF.

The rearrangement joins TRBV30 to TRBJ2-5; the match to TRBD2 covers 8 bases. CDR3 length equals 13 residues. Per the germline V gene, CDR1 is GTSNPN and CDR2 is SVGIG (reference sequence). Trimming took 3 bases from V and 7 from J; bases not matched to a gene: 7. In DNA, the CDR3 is TGTGCCTGGAGAAAGGACGGGGGGGGGACCCAGTACTTC. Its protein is CAWRKDGGGTQYF.

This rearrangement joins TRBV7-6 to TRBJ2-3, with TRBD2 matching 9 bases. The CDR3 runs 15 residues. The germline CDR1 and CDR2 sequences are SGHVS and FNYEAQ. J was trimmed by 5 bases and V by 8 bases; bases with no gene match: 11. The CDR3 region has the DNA TGTGCCAGCGGCGCTGGCGGGAGGGTAAAAGATACGCAGTATTTT. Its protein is CASGAGGRVKDTQYF.

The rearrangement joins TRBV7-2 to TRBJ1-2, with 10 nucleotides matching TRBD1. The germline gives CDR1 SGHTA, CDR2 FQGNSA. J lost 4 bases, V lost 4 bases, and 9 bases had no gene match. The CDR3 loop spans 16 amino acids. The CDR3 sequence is CASSSPGTGDSYGYTF. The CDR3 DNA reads TGTGCCAGCAGCTCCCCCGGGACAGGGGATTCCTATGGCTACACCTTC.

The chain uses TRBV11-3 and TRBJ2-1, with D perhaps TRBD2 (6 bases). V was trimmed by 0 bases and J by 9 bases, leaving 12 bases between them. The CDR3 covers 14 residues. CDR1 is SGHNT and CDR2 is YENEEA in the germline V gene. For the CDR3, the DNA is TGTGCCAGCAGCTTAGATCCGTCTAGCGCTGAGCAGTTCTTC. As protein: CASSLDPSSAEQFF.

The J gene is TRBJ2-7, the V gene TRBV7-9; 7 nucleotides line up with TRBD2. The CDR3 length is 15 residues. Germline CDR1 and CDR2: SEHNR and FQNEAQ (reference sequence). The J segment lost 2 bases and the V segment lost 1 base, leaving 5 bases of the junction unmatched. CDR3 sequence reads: CASSLGLAETYEQYF. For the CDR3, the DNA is TGTGCCAGCAGCTTAGGGCTAGCGGAAACCTACGAGCAGTACTTC.

The CDR3 region is CASQGLDTEAFF. The CDR3, as DNA: TGTGCCTCACAGGGGCTCGACACTGAAGCTTTCTTT. The chain combines TRBV9 with TRBJ1-1, with 7 positions matching TRBD1. The CDR3 loop spans 12 amino acids. V dropped 10 bases and J dropped 3; count of bases not matched to a gene: 6. Germline V gene data show CDR1 as SGDLS and CDR2 as YYNGEE.

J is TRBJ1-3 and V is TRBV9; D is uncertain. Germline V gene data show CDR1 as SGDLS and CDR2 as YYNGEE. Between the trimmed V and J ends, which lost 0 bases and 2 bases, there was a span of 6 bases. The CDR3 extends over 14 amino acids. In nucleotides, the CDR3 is TGTGCCAGCAGCGTAGGAGGGCCTGGAAACACCATATATTTT. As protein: CASSVGGPGNTIYF.

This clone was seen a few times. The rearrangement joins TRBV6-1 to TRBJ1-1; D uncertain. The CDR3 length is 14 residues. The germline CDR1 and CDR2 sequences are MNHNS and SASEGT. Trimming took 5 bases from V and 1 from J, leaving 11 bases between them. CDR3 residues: CASSLSNENTEAFF. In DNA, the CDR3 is TGTGCCAGCAGTCTATCTAACGAGAACACTGAAGCTTTCTTT.

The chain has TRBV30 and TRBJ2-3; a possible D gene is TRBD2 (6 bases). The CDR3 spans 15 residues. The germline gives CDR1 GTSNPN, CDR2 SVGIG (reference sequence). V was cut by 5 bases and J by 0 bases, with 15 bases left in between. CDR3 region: CAWGAWRGSTDTQYF. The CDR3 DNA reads TGTGCCTGGGGGGCCTGGCGGGGCAGCACAGATACGCAGTATTTT.

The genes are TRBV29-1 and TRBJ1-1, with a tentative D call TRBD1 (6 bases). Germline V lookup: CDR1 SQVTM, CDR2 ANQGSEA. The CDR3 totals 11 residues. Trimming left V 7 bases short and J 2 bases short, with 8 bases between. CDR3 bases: TGCAGCGCACAGGGAAACACTGAAGCTTTCTTT. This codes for CSAQGNTEAFF.

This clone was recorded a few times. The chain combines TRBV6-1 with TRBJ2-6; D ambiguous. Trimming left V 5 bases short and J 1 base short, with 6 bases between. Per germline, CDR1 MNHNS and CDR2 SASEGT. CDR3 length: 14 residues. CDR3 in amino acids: CASSLQSGANVLTF. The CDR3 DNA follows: TGTGCCAGCAGTTTACAGTCTGGGGCCAACGTCCTGACTTTC.

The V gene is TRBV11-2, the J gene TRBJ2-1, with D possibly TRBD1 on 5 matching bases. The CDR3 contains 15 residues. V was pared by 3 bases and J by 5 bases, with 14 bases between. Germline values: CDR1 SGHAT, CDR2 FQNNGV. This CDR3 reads CASSLTTDIDNEQFF. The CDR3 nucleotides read TGTGCCAGCAGCTTGACGACAGACATCGACAATGAGCAGTTCTTC.

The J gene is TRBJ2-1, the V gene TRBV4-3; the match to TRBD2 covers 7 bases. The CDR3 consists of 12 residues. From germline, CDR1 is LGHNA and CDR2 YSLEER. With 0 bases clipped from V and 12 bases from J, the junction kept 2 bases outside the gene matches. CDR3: CASSQEGGLQFF. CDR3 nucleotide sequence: TGCGCCAGCAGCCAAGAGGGGGGGTTGCAGTTCTTC.